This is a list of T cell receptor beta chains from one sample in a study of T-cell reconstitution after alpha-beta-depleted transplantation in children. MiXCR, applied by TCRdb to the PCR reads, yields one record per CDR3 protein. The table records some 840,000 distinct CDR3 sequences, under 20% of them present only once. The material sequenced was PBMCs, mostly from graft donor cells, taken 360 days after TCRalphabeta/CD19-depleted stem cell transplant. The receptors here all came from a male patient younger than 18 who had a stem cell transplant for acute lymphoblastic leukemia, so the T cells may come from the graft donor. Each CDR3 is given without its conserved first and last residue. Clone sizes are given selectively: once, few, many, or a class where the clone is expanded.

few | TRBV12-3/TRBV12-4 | ASRGTENTEAF
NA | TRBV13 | ASSLVDGAGGYNEQF
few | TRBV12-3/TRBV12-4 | ASSLRAVHYEQY
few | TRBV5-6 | ASSPRERNSPLH
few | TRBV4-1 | ASSQSWGIDTEAF
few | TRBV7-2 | ASSLAARTVDQPQH
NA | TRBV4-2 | ASSSDWDKGYGYT
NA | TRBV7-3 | ASSPVGEETQY
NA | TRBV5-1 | ASSLEPSPNTEAF
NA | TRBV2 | ATPTGGISGANVLT
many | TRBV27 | ASSSLAGRDQETQY
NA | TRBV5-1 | ASSPHGGGGIQETQY
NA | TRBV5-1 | ASSLEGVTGGSYEQY
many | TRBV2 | ASATGTGANVLT
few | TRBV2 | ASTLYRGQY
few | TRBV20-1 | SARVIAGAPYEQY
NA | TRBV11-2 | ASSLEVGNSGYQPQH
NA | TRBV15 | ATSRDPLQPQH
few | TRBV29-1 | SGGTGTREQY
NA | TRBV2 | ASSWSGAKNIQY
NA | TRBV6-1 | ASWDSWGNQPQH
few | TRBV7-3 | ASSLMPVAGGAHEQY
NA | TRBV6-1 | ASSEAGVRAIQY
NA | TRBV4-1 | ASSQHLATSYNEQF
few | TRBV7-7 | ASSTPGGLAGGPVDEQF
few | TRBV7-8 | ASSDSSRRGQREAF
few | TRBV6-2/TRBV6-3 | ASSYERTGLSYEQY
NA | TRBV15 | ATSRGTLYTEAF
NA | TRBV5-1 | ASSETPSGNTIY
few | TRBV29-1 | SVTSGRTYNEQF